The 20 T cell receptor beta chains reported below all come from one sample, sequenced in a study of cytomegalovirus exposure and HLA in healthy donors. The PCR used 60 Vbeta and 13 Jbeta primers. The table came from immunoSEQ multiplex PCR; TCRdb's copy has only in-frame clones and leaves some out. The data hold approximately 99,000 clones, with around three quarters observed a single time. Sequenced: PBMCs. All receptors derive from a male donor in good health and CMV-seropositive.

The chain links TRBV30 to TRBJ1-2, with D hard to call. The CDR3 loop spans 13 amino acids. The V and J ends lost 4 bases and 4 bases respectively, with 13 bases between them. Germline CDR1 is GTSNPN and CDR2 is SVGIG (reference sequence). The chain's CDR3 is CAWIPPGSYGYTF. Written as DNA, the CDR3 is TGTGCCTGGATTCCGCCAGGCTCCTATGGCTACACCTTC. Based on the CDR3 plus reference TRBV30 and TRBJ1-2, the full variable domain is SQTIHQWPATLVQPVGSPLSLECTVEGTSNPNLYWYRQAAGRGLQLLFYSVGIGQISSEVPQNLSASRPQDRQFILSSKKLLLSDSGFYLCAWIPPGSYGYTFGSGTRLTVV.

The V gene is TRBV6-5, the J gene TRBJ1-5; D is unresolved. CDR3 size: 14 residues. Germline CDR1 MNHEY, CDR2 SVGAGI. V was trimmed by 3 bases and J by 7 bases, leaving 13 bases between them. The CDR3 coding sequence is TGTGCCAGCAGTTATGCAGGCTCTGTCCAGCCCCAGCATTTT. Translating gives CASSYAGSVQPQHF.

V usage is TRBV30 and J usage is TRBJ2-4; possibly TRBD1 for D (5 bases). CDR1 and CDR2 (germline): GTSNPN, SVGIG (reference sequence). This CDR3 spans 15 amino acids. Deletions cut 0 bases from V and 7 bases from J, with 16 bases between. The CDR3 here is CAWSVLPSTVNIQYF. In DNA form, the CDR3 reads TGTGCCTGGAGTGTACTTCCCTCGACAGTGAACATTCAGTACTTC.

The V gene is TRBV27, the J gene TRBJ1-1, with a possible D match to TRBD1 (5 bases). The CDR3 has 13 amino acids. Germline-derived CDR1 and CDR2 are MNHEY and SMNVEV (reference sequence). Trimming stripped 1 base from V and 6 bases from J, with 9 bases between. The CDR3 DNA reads TGTGCCAGCAGTTTATTGCGGGGGGCTGAAGCTTTCTTT. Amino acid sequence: CASSLLRGAEAFF.

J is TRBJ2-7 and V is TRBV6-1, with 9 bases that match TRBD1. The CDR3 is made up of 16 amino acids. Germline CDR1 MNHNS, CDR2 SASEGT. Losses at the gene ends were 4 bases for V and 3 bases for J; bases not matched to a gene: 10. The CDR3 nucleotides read TGTGCCAGCAGTGCCCAAAAGGGACAGGGATTCTACGAGCAGTACTTC. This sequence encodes CASSAQKGQGFYEQYF.

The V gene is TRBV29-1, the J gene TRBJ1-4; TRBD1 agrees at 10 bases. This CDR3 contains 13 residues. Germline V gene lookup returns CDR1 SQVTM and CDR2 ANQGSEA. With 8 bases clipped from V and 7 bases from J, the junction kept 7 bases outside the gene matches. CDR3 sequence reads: CSFRRDRGEKLFF. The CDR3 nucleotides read TGCAGCTTCCGCCGGGACAGGGGTGAAAAACTGTTTTTT. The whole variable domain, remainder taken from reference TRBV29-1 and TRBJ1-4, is SAVISQKPSRDICQRGTSLTIQCQVDSQVTMMFWYRQQPGQSLTLIATANQGSEATYESGFVIDKFPISRPNLTFSTLTVSNMSPEDSSIYLCSFRRDRGEKLFFGSGTQLSVL.

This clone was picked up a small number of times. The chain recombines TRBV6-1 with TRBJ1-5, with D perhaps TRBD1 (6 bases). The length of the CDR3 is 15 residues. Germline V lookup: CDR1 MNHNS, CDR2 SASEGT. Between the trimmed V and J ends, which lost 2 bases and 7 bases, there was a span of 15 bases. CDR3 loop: CASSESQGSKQPQHF. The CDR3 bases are TGTGCCAGCAGTGAAAGTCAGGGGTCAAAGCAGCCCCAGCATTTT.

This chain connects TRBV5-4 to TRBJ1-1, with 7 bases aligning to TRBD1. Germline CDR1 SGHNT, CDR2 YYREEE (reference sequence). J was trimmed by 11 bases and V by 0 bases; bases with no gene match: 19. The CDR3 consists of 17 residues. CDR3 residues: CASSLDPRGQRGQQAFF. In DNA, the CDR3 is TGTGCCAGCAGCTTGGACCCAAGGGGACAGAGGGGCCAACAGGCTTTCTTT.

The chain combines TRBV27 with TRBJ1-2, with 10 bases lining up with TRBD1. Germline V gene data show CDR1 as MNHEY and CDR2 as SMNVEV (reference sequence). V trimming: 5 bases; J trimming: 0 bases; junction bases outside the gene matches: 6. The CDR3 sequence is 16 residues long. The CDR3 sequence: CASSPYGQGANYGYTF. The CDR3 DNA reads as TGTGCCAGCAGTCCATACGGACAGGGGGCTAACTATGGCTACACCTTC.

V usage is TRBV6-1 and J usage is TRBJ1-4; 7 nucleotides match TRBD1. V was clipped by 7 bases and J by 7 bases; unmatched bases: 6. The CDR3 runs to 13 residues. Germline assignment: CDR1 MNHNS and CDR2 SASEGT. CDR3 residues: CASTGGGGEKLFF. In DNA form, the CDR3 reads TGTGCCAGCACAGGGGGTGGTGGTGAAAAACTGTTTTTT.

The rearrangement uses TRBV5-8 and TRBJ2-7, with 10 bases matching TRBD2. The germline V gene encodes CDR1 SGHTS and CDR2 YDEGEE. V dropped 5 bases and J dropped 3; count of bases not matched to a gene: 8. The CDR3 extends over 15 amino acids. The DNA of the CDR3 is TGTGCCAGCAGAGTAGCGGGGGGCCGGGGCTACGAGCAGTACTTC. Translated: CASRVAGGRGYEQYF.

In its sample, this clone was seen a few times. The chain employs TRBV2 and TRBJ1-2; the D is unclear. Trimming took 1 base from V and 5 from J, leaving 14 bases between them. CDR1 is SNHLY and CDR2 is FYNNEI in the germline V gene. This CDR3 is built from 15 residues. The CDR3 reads CASSEGGLLLYGYTF. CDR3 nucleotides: TGTGCCAGCAGTGAAGGTGGATTACTACTTTATGGCTACACCTTC.

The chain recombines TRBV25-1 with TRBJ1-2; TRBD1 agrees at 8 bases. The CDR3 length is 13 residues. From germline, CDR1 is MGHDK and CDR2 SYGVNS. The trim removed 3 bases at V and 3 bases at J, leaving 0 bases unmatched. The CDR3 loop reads CASSETGDYGYTF. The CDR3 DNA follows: TGTGCCAGCAGTGAGACAGGGGACTATGGCTACACCTTC.

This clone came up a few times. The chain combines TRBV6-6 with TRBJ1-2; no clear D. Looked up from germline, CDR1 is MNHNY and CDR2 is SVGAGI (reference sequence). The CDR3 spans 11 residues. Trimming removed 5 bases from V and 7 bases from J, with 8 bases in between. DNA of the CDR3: TGTGCCAGCAGTCAATCGGGTGGCTACACCTTC. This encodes CASSQSGGYTF.

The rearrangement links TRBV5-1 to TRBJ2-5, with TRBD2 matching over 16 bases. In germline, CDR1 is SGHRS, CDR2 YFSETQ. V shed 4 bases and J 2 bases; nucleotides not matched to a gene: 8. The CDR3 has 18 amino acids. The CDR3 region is CASSRFGTSGGAQETQYF. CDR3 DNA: TGCGCCAGCAGCCGATTTGGGACTAGCGGGGGGGCTCAAGAGACCCAGTACTTC.

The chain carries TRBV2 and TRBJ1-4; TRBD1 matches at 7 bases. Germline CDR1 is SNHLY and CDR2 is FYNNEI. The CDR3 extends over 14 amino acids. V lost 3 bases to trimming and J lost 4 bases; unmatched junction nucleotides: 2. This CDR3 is CASSDNRGNEKLFF. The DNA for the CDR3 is TGTGCCAGCAGTGACAACAGGGGTAATGAAAAACTGTTTTTT.

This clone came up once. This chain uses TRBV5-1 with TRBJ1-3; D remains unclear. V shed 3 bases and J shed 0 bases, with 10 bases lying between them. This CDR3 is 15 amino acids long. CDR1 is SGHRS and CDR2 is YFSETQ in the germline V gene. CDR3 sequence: CASSSDGSSGNTIYF. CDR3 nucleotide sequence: TGCGCCAGCAGCTCGGACGGGAGCTCTGGAAACACCATATATTTT. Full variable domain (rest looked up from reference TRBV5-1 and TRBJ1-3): KAGVTQTPRYLIKTRGQQVTLSCSPISGHRSVSWYQQTPGQGLQFLFEYFSETQRNKGNFPGRFSGRQFSNSRSEMNVSTLELGDSALYLCASSSDGSSGNTIYFGEGSWLTVV.

The CDR3 loop is CASSMMDRGYNSPLHF. The CDR3, as DNA: TGTGCCAGTAGTATGATGGACAGGGGGTATAATTCACCCCTCCACTTT. The rearrangement uses TRBV19 and TRBJ1-6, with TRBD1 identical over 10 bases. CDR3 length: 16 amino acids. V gave up 3 bases and J gave up 4 bases; unmatched junction bases: 3. Per the germline V gene, CDR1 is LNHDA and CDR2 is SQIVND (reference sequence).

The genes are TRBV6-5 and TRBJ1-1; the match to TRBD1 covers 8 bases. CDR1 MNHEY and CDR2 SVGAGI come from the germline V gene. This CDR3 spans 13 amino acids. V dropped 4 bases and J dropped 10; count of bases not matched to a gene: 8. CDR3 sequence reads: CASSSRQGRGAFF. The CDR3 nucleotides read TGTGCCAGCAGTTCGAGACAGGGGAGGGGAGCTTTCTTT.

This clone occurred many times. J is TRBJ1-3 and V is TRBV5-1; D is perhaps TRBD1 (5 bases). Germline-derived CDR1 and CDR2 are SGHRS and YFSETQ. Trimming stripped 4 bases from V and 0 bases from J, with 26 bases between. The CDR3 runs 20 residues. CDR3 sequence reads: CASSAADSRMFPLSGNTIYF. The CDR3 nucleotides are TGCGCCAGCAGCGCAGCAGACAGCCGAATGTTTCCCCTCTCTGGAAACACCATATATTTT.